Below, 17 T cell receptor beta chains from the same sample are listed, as sequenced in a study of T cell changes during pregnancy in multiple sclerosis. Using immunoSEQ multiplex PCR, the repertoire was profiled, and TCRdb retains in-frame clones only, with some absent. The sample has about 40,000 clones, about 93% seen once; the top ten hold roughly 0.67%. The sample here was CD4+ T cells from peripheral blood mononuclear cells, taken in the third trimester of pregnancy. The receptors shown here come from a female donor with multiple sclerosis, enrolled in a pregnancy study.

The CDR3 sequence is CASSLTQGPEAFF. The CDR3 DNA reads as TGCGCCAGCAGCTTGACTCAGGGCCCTGAAGCTTTCTTT. The chain joins TRBV5-1 to TRBJ1-1; tentatively, D is TRBD1 (5 bases). V lost 1 base and J lost 6, with 10 bases in between. Per the germline V gene, CDR1 is SGHRS and CDR2 is YFSETQ. The CDR3 length is 13 residues.

The chain is built from TRBV9 and TRBJ2-7, with D possibly being TRBD2 (6 bases). V was trimmed by 4 bases and J by 2 bases, leaving 19 bases between them. The CDR3 is made up of 16 amino acids. Per germline, CDR1 SGDLS and CDR2 YYNGEE. CDR3 in amino acids: CASSTAAGTPTYEQYF. Written as DNA, the CDR3 is TGTGCCAGCAGCACCGCCGCCGGGACTCCGACCTACGAGCAGTACTTC.

Here the CDR3 reads CASSPPRNRGSQETQYF. The CDR3 DNA follows: TGTGCCAGCTCACCACCGAGGAACAGGGGGTCCCAAGAGACCCAGTACTTC. The gene calls are TRBV18 and TRBJ2-5; 8 bases are a match to TRBD1. Per the germline V gene, CDR1 is KGHSH and CDR2 is LQKENI. J was trimmed by 1 base and V by 0 bases; bases with no gene match: 7. The CDR3 totals 17 residues.

The chain employs TRBV28 and TRBJ1-2; D is perhaps TRBD1 (5 bases). Germline V gene sequence: CDR1 MDHEN, CDR2 SYDVKM. The CDR3 consists of 17 residues. V lost 2 bases, J lost 2 bases, and 18 bases lay in between. The CDR3 is CASSLNLFLQGNYGYTF. The CDR3 DNA reads TGTGCCAGCAGTTTAAACCTGTTCCTGCAGGGAAACTATGGCTACACCTTC.

This clone rates as medium-sized (0.01 to 0.1%). The V gene is TRBV5-4, the J gene TRBJ2-7; 9 bases are shared with TRBD2. CDR1 is SGHNT and CDR2 is YYREEE in the germline V gene (reference sequence). With 6 bases clipped from V and 6 bases from J, the junction kept 10 bases outside the gene matches. The CDR3 runs to 14 residues. CDR3 sequence reads: CASIRASGIFEQYF. In DNA, the CDR3 is TGTGCCAGCATTAGGGCTAGCGGGATTTTCGAGCAGTACTTC.

V and J are TRBV7-3 and TRBJ2-1; tentatively, D is TRBD2 (6 bases). Trimming removed 5 bases at V and 9 bases at J, with 20 bases between. Germline loops: CDR1 SGHTA, CDR2 FQGTGA. The CDR3 runs 15 residues. CDR3: CASSRGSGPATEQFF. Written as DNA, the CDR3 is TGTGCCAGCAGCCGCGGCAGCGGGCCGGCCACTGAGCAGTTCTTC.

The gene calls are TRBV7-3 and TRBJ2-3; 8 nucleotides align to TRBD2. The CDR3 has 16 amino acids. CDR1 is SGHTA and CDR2 is FQGTGA in the germline V gene. V shed 5 bases and J 4 bases; nucleotides not matched to a gene: 11. CDR3 bases: TGTGCCAGCAGCGACAAACCCGGGGGGGCCCCAGATACGCAGTATTTT. Residues: CASSDKPGGAPDTQYF.

J is TRBJ1-1 and V is TRBV29-1; D gene unclear. The germline V and J ends were trimmed by 0 bases and 7 bases, with 9 bases remaining between them. The CDR3 extends over 12 amino acids. Per germline, CDR1 SQVTM and CDR2 ANQGSEA. The CDR3 coding sequence is TGCAGCGTTGAAGATTGGAGGGTTGAAGCTTTCTTT. Amino acids: CSVEDWRVEAFF.

V gene TRBV11-2 combines with J gene TRBJ2-7, with TRBD2 matching over 7 bases. V lost 5 bases, J lost 4 bases, and 8 bases stayed unmatched. The V gene's germline CDR1 is SGHAT and CDR2 FQNNGV. This CDR3 contains 14 residues. CDR3 in DNA: TGTGCCAGCAGCGGGACTACCCCTGGGTACGAGCAGTACTTC. Its protein product is CASSGTTPGYEQYF.

This chain connects TRBV18 to TRBJ1-3; D gene uncertain. V gave up 1 base and J gave up 0 bases, with 7 bases separating them. CDR1 and CDR2 from the germline V gene are KGHSH and LQKENI. The CDR3 loop spans 15 amino acids. The CDR3 DNA reads as TGTGCCAGCTCACCACAATACAGCTCTGGAAACACCATATATTTT. Translated, it gives CASSPQYSSGNTIYF.

V gene TRBV7-9 combines with J gene TRBJ2-3, with a weak D call TRBD2 (6 bases). The V end was cut by 7 bases, the J end by 9 bases, with 14 bases between. There are 12 residues in the CDR3. Germline lookup yields CDR1 SEHNR and CDR2 FQNEAQ (reference sequence). The CDR3 DNA follows: TGTGCCAGCAAGTCCGGGACTGGAACGCAGTATTTT. It specifies CASKSGTGTQYF. Full variable domain (missing parts from reference TRBV7-9 and TRBJ2-3): DTGVSQNPRHKITKRGQNVTFRCDPISEHNRLYWYRQTLGQGPEFLTYFQNEAQLEKSRLLSDRFSAERPKGSFSTLEIQRTEQGDSAMYLCASKSGTGTQYFGPGTRLTVL.

The CDR3 nucleotides are TGCGCCAGCAGCCAGAGACAGGGGGGTCTCACAGATACGCAGTATTTT. This sequence encodes CASSQRQGGLTDTQYF. The genes are TRBV5-1 and TRBJ2-3; 9 positions agree with TRBD1. Germline CDR1 SGHRS, CDR2 YFSETQ. Trimming at V came to 4 bases and at J to 2 bases, leaving 8 bases not matched to a gene. The CDR3 totals 16 residues.

The chain carries TRBV4-1 and TRBJ2-7; TRBD1 might be the D (5 bases). The CDR3 is 17 amino acids. From germline, CDR1 is MGHRA and CDR2 YSYEKL. V was shortened by 4 bases and J by 0 bases, with 19 bases between the two germline ends. CDR3: CASSLLIKGVGSYEQYF. As DNA, the CDR3 is TGCGCCAGCAGCCTCCTTATCAAAGGGGTGGGCTCCTACGAGCAGTACTTC.

The V call is TRBV7-8, the J call TRBJ1-2; D perhaps matches TRBD1 (5 bases). This CDR3 has 15 amino acids. Germline V CDR1 and CDR2: SGHVS, FQNEAQ. The V gene lost 7 bases and the J gene lost 2 bases, with 17 bases spanning the gap. The CDR3 sequence: CASTQGPPGNYGYTF. CDR3 DNA sequence: TGTGCCAGCACCCAAGGTCCCCCAGGGAACTATGGCTACACCTTC.

The V and J genes are TRBV5-8 and TRBJ1-5, with 9 bases aligning to TRBD1. The germline CDR1 and CDR2 sequences are SGHTS and YDEGEE. The CDR3 has 16 amino acids. J lost 6 bases, V lost 4 bases, and 11 bases had no gene match. The chain's CDR3 is CASSGRDRVQSQPQHF. The CDR3 DNA is TGTGCCAGCAGCGGGCGGGACAGGGTGCAGAGTCAGCCCCAGCATTTT.

The chain links TRBV28 to TRBJ1-5; D call uncertain. With 3 bases removed from V and 0 bases from J, the gap between germline ends came to 12 bases. The length of the CDR3 is 16 residues. The germline CDR1 and CDR2 sequences are MDHEN and SYDVKM. CDR3 region: CASSFGSDYSNQPQHF. The CDR3, as DNA: TGTGCCAGCAGTTTCGGCTCGGACTATAGCAATCAGCCCCAGCATTTT.

The rearrangement uses TRBV7-9 and TRBJ1-1; 7 nucleotides align to TRBD1. The junction had 6 bases not matched to a gene; V was cut back by 1 base and J by 10 bases. The germline V gene has CDR1 SEHNR and CDR2 FQNEAQ (reference sequence). The CDR3 runs 13 residues. CDR3 in amino acids: CASSLERGQGAFF. CDR3 in DNA: TGTGCCAGCAGCTTAGAGAGGGGGCAGGGAGCTTTCTTT.